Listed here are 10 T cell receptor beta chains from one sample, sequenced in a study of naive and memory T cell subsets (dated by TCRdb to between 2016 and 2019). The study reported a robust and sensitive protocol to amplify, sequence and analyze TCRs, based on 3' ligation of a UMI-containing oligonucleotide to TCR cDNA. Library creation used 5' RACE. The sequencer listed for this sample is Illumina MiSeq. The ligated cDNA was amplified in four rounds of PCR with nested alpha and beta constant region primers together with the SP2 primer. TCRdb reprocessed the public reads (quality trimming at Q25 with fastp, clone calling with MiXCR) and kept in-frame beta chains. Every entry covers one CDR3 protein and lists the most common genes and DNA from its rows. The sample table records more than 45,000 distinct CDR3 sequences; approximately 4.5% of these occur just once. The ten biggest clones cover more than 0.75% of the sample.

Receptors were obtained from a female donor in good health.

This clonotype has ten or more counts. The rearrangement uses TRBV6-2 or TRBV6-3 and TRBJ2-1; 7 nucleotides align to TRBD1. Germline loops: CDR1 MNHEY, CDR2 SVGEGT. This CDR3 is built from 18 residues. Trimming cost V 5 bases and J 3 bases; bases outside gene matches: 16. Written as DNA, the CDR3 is TGTGCCAGCAGTCTAGGGGGCGTAGTTGAGAACTTCTACAATGAGCAGTTCTTC. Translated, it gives CASSLGGVVENFYNEQFF.

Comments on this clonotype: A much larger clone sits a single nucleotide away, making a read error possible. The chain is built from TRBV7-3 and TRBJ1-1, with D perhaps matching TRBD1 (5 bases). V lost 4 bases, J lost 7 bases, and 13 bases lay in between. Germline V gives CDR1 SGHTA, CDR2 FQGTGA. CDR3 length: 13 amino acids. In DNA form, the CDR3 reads TGTGCCAGCAGCTCGGCAGGGTTTTGTGAAGCTTTCTTT. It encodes CASSSAGFCEAFF.

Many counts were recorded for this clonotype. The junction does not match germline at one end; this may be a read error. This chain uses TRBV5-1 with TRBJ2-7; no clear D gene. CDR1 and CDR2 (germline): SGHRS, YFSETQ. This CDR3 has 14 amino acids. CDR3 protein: CASSLDVKPYEQYF. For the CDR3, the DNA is TGCGCCAGCAGTTTGGACGTAAAACCCTACGAGCAGTACTTC.

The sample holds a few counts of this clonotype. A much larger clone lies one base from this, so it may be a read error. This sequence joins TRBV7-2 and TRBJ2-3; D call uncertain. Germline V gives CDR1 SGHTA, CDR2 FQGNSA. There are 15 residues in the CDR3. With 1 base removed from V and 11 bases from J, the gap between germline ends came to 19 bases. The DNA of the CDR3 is TGTGCCAGCAGCTTAGAGGACGGAGTGGGCCGGAAGCAGTATTTT. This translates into CASSLEDGVGRKQYF.

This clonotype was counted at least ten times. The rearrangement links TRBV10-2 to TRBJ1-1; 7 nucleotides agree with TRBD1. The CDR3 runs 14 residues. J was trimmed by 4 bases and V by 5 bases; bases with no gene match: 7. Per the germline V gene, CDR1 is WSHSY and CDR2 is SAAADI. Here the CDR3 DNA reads TGCGCCAGCAGTATGACAGGGTCGGGCACTGAAGCTTTCTTT. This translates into CASSMTGSGTEAFF.

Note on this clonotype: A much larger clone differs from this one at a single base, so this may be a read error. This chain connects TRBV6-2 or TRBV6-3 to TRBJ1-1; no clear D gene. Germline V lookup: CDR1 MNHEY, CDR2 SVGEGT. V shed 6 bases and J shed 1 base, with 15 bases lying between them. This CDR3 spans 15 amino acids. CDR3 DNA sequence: TGTGCCAGCAGCCTCCCAGGCAGCCGGAACACTGAAGCTTTCTTT. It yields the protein CASSLPGSRNTEAFF.

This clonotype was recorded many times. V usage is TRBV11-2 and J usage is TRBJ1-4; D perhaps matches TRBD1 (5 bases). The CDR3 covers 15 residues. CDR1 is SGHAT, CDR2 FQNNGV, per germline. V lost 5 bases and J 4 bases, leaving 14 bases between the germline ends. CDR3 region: CASSTRGSNNEKLFF. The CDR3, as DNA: TGTGCCAGCAGCACCCGGGGGTCGAATAATGAAAAACTGTTTTTT.

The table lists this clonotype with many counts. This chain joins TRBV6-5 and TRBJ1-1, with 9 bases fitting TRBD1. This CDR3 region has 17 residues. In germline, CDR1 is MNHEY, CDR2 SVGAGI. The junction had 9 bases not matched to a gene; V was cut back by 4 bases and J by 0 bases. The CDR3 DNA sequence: TGTGCCAGCAGTTTACCTCGACAGGGGGAGATGAACACTGAAGCTTTCTTT. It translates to CASSLPRQGEMNTEAFF.

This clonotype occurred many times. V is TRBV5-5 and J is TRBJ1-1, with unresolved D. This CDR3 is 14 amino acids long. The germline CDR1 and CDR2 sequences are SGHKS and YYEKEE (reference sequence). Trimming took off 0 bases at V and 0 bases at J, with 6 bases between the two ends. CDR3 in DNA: TGTGCCAGCAGCTTGGAGCAGATGAACACTGAAGCTTTCTTT. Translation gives CASSLEQMNTEAFF. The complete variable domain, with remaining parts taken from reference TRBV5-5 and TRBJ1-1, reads DAGVTQSPTHLIKTRGQQVTLRCSPISGHKSVSWYQQVLGQGPQFIFQYYEKEERGRGNFPDRFSARQFPNYSSELNVNALLLGDSALYLCASSLEQMNTEAFFGQGTRLTVV.

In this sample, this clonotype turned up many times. Here the CDR3 DNA reads TGTGCCAGCAGCCAACCGGGTTCCCCGAGTGGCTACACCTTC. This codes for CASSQPGSPSGYTF. The chain combines TRBV3-1 with TRBJ1-2; D remains unclear. Germline assignment: CDR1 LGHDT and CDR2 YNNKEL (reference sequence). Between the trimmed V and J ends, which lost 2 bases and 7 bases, there was a span of 14 bases. CDR3 length: 14 residues.